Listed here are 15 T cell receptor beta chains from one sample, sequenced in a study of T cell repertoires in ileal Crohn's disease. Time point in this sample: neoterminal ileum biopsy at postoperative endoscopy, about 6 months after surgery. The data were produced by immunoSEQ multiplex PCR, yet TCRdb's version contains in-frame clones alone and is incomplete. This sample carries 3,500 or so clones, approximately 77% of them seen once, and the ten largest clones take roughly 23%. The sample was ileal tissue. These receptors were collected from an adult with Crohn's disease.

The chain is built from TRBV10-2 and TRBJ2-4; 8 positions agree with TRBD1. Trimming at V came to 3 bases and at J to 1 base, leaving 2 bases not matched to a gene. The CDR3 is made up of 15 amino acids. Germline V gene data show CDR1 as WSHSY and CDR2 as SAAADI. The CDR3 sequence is CASSDRTGAKNIQYF. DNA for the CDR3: TGCGCCAGCAGTGACCGGACAGGGGCCAAAAACATTCAGTACTTC.

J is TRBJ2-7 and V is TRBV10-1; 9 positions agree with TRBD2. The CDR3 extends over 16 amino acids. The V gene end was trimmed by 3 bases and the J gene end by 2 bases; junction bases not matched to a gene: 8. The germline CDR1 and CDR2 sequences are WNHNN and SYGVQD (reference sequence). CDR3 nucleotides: TGCGCCAGCAGTGACGCACGCGGGGGGGCGCCCTACGAGCAGTACTTC. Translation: CASSDARGGAPYEQYF.

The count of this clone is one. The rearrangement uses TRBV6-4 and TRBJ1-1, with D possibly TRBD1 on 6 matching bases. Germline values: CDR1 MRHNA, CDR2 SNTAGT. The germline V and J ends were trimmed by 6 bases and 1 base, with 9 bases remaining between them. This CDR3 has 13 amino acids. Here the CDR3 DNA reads TGTGCCAGCAGCGTGGGACAGAACACTGAAGCTTTCTTT. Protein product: CASSVGQNTEAFF.

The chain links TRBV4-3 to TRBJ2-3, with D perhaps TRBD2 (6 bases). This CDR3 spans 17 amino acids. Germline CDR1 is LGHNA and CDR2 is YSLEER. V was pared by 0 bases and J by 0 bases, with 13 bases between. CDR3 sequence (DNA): TGCGCCAGCAGCCAAGAAGGTAGCGGTACTAGCACAGATACGCAGTATTTT. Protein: CASSQEGSGTSTDTQYF.

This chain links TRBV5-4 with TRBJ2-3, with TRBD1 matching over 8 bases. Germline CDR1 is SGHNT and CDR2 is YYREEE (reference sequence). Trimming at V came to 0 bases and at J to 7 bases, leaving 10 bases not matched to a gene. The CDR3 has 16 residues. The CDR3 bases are TGTGCCAGCAGCTTGGGGAGTTCGACAGGGGTTAATACGCAGTATTTT. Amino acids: CASSLGSSTGVNTQYF.

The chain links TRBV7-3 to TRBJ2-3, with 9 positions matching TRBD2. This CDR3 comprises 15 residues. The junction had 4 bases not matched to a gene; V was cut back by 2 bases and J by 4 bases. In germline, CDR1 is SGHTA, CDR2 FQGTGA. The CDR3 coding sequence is TGTGCCAGCAGCTTAGTTAGCGGGAGAGCAGATACGCAGTATTTT. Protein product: CASSLVSGRADTQYF.

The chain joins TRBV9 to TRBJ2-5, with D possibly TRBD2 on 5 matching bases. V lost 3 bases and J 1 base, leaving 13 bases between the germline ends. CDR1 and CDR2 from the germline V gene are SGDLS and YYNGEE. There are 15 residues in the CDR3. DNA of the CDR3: TGTGCCAGCAGCGCCTTGCCGGGGATCCAAGAGACCCAGTACTTC. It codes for CASSALPGIQETQYF.

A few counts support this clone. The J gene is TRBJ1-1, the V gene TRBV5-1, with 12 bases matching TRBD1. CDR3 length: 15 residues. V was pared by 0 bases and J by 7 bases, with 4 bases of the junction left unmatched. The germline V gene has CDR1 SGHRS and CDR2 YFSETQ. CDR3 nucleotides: TGCGCCAGCAGCTTGGAGGGACAGGGGGCGGATGAAGCTTTCTTT. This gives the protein CASSLEGQGADEAFF.

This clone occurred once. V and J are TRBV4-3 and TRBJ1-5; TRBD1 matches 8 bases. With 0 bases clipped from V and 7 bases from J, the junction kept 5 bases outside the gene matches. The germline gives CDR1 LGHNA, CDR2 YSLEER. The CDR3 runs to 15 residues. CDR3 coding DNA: TGCGCCAGCAGCCAAGATCCGACAGGGGAACAGCCCCAGCATTTT. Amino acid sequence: CASSQDPTGEQPQHF.

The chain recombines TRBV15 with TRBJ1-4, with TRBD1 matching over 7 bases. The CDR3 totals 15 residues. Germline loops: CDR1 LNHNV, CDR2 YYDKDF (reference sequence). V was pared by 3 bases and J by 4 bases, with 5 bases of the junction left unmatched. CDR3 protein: CATSSRQGLNEKLFF. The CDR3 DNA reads TGTGCCACCAGCAGCAGACAGGGTCTTAATGAAAAACTGTTTTTT.

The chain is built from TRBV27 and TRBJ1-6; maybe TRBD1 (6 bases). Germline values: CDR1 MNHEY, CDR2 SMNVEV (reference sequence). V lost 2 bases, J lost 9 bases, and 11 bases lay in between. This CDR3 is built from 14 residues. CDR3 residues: CASSLAQGGSPLHF. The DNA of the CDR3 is TGTGCCAGCAGTTTAGCACAGGGTGGTTCACCCCTCCACTTT.

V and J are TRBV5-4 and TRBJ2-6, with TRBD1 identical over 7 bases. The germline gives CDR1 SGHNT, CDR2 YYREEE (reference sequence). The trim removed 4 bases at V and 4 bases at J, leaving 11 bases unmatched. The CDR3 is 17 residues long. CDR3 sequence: CASSPGTAVGGANVLTF. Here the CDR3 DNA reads TGTGCCAGCAGCCCTGGGACAGCCGTGGGGGGGGCCAACGTCCTGACTTTC.

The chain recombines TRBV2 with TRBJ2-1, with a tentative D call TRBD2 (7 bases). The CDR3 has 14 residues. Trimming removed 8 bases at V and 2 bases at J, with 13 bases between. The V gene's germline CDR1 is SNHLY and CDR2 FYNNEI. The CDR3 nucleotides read TGTGCCAGCTTGGGGGCGGGGGCCTACAATGAGCAGTTCTTC. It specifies CASLGAGAYNEQFF.

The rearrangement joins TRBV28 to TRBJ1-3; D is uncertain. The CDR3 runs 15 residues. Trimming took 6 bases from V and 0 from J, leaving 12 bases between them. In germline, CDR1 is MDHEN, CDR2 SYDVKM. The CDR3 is CASRDFSSSGNTIYF. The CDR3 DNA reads TGTGCCAGCAGGGACTTCTCCAGCTCTGGAAACACCATATATTTT.

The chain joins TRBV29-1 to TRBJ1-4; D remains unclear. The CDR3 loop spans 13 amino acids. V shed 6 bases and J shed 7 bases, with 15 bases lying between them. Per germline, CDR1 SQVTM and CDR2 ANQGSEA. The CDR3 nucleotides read TGCAGCGTCGCCCAAGAGCGGGGTGAAAAACTGTTTTTT. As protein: CSVAQERGEKLFF. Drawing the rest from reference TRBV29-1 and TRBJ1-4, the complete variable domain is SAVISQKPSRDICQRGTSLTIQCQVDSQVTMMFWYRQQPGQSLTLIATANQGSEATYESGFVIDKFPISRPNLTFSTLTVSNMSPEDSSIYLCSVAQERGEKLFFGSGTQLSVL.